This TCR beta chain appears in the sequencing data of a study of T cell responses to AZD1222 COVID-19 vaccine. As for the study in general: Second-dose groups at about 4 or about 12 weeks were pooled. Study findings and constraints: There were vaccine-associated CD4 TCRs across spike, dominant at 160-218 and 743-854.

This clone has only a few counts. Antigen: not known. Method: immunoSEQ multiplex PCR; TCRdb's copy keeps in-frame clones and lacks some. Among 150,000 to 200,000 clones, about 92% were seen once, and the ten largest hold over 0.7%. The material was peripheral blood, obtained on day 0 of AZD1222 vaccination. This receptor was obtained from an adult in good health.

The CDR3 is CASSLAGFDYGYTF. The CDR3, as DNA: TGTGCCAGCAGTTTAGCAGGGTTCGATTATGGCTACACCTTC. V is TRBV27 and J is TRBJ1-2; weak D call: TRBD1 (5 bases). The germline gives CDR1 MNHEY, CDR2 SMNVEV (reference sequence). Trimming pared 2 bases from V and 5 bases from J, leaving 12 bases between. The CDR3 has 14 residues.